These T cell receptor beta chains were read from a single sample in a study of CD8 T cells in ankylosing spondylitis. TCRdb reanalysed the 5' RACE reads using MiXCR and keeps one entry per CDR3 protein. The sample records fewer than 200,000 distinct CDR3 sequences, approximately 20% being singletons. Material for sequencing was blood, either unsorted or a sorted T cell fraction (not recorded which). These receptors all come from a male donor with ankylosing spondylitis or in good health (not recorded which). The CDR3 runs from the conserved cysteine through the conserved F or W. Fields, in order: CDR3 DNA, CDR3 protein, clone size, J gene, V gene, D gene, CDR3 length. A D gene is named only where the DNA matches it firmly. Clone size is stated in some rows and not others, as once, few, many or a class when expanded.

CDR3 DNA: TGTGCCAGCAGCCCCGCCGGGACTCTCTACGAGCAGTACTTC
CDR3 protein: CASSPAGTLYEQYF
clone size: many
J gene: TRBJ2-7
V gene: TRBV12-3/TRBV12-4
D gene: NA
CDR3 length: 14

CDR3 DNA: TGTGCCAGCACCCGGGCCGGGGAGCTGTTTTTT
CDR3 protein: CASTRAGELFF
clone size: few
J gene: TRBJ2-2
V gene: TRBV7-9
D gene: NA
CDR3 length: 11

CDR3 DNA: TGCAGTGCTAGTACTAGCGGAAGCACAGATACGCAGTATTTT
CDR3 protein: CSASTSGSTDTQYF
clone size: many
J gene: TRBJ2-3
V gene: TRBV20-1
D gene: TRBD2
CDR3 length: 14

CDR3 DNA: TGTGCCAGCAGATTCCCGAACACCGGGGAGCTGTTTTTT
CDR3 protein: CASRFPNTGELFF
clone size: NA
J gene: TRBJ2-2
V gene: TRBV28
D gene: NA
CDR3 length: 13

CDR3 DNA: TGTGCCAGCAGAGGGGTCACCGGGGAGCTGTTTTTT
CDR3 protein: CASRGVTGELFF
clone size: NA
J gene: TRBJ2-2
V gene: TRBV28
D gene: NA
CDR3 length: 12

CDR3 DNA: TGTGCCAGCAGCTTAGAAGGTGCAGGGAACCCTGAAGCTTTCTTT
CDR3 protein: CASSLEGAGNPEAFF
clone size: many
J gene: TRBJ1-1
V gene: TRBV7-8
D gene: NA
CDR3 length: 15

CDR3 DNA: TGCAGTGCTAGAGGCCAATTGGGGAGCAATGAGCAGTTCTTC
CDR3 protein: CSARGQLGSNEQFF
clone size: few
J gene: TRBJ2-1
V gene: TRBV20-1
D gene: NA
CDR3 length: 14

CDR3 DNA: TGCGCCAGCAGCTCCACCGGGGAGCTGTTTTTT
CDR3 protein: CASSSTGELFF
clone size: many
J gene: TRBJ2-2
V gene: TRBV5-1
D gene: NA
CDR3 length: 11

CDR3 DNA: TGCTGTGCTAGAGAGGAGTTTCGACTAGGGGGAGAAGATACGCAGTATTTT
CDR3 protein: CCAREEFRLGGEDTQYF
clone size: NA
J gene: TRBJ2-3
V gene: TRBV20-1
D gene: NA
CDR3 length: 17

CDR3 DNA: TGTGCCAGCAGTTTTGGATTGGGTGTGGATGGCTACACCTTC
CDR3 protein: CASSFGLGVDGYTF
clone size: many
J gene: TRBJ1-2
V gene: TRBV12-3/TRBV12-4
D gene: NA
CDR3 length: 14

CDR3 DNA: TGTGCCAGCAGGACCCGACTGGCTCTCAATGAGCAGTTCTTC
CDR3 protein: CASRTRLALNEQFF
clone size: many
J gene: TRBJ2-1
V gene: TRBV5-8
D gene: NA
CDR3 length: 14

CDR3 DNA: TGTGCCAGCAGCGTAGCAGCGGGAGTCCAAGAGACCCAGTACTTC
CDR3 protein: CASSVAAGVQETQYF
clone size: many
J gene: TRBJ2-5
V gene: TRBV9
D gene: TRBD2
CDR3 length: 15

CDR3 DNA: TGCAGTGCGGGGATAGCGGGAGGGCGACACAATGAGCAGTTCTTC
CDR3 protein: CSAGIAGGRHNEQFF
clone size: many
J gene: TRBJ2-1
V gene: TRBV20-1
D gene: TRBD2
CDR3 length: 15

CDR3 DNA: TGTGCCAGCAGTTCGACCAGACTTCGAGCTAGCGGGAGACCCTACACCGGGGAGCTGTTTTTT
CDR3 protein: CASSSTRLRASGRPYTGELFF
clone size: many
J gene: TRBJ2-2
V gene: TRBV12-3/TRBV12-4
D gene: TRBD2
CDR3 length: 21

CDR3 DNA: TGTGCCAGCGACAGGGTGACCTACGAGCAGTACTTC
CDR3 protein: CASDRVTYEQYF
clone size: many
J gene: TRBJ2-7
V gene: TRBV2
D gene: TRBD1
CDR3 length: 12

CDR3 DNA: TGCGCCAGCAGCTCTCCCCTAATAGGACTAGCGGACTACAATGGGCAGTTCTTC
CDR3 protein: CASSSPLIGLADYNGQFF
clone size: NA
J gene: TRBJ2-1
V gene: TRBV5-1
D gene: TRBD2
CDR3 length: 18

CDR3 DNA: TGCGCCAGCAGCGAGGGACTAGCAGCCGGCCAGTTCTTC
CDR3 protein: CASSEGLAAGQFF
clone size: many
J gene: TRBJ2-1
V gene: TRBV5-1
D gene: TRBD2
CDR3 length: 13

CDR3 DNA: TGTGCCAGCAGTTTAAACGGGAGGGGGGATACGCAGTATTTT
CDR3 protein: CASSLNGRGDTQYF
clone size: few
J gene: TRBJ2-3
V gene: TRBV12-3/TRBV12-4
D gene: TRBD2
CDR3 length: 14

CDR3 DNA: TGCAGTGCTAGAGCCGGACAGTCTAGCACAGATACGCAGTATTTT
CDR3 protein: CSARAGQSSTDTQYF
clone size: few
J gene: TRBJ2-3
V gene: TRBV20-1
D gene: NA
CDR3 length: 15

CDR3 DNA: TGTGCCAGCAGCCCGACAGGGGAATTTGGCTACACCTTC
CDR3 protein: CASSPTGEFGYTF
clone size: many
J gene: TRBJ1-2
V gene: TRBV6-2/TRBV6-3
D gene: TRBD1
CDR3 length: 13

CDR3 DNA: TGTGCCAGCAGTGAAATTGGCCAGGATGGCTACACCTTC
CDR3 protein: CASSEIGQDGYTF
clone size: many
J gene: TRBJ1-2
V gene: TRBV6-1
D gene: NA
CDR3 length: 13

CDR3 DNA: TGCGCCAGCAGCTTACAGTCGTCTAACTACGAGCAGTACTTC
CDR3 protein: CASSLQSSNYEQYF
clone size: many
J gene: TRBJ2-7
V gene: TRBV5-1
D gene: NA
CDR3 length: 14

CDR3 DNA: TGTGCCAGCTCACCGGGGAACCCGGAAGAGACCCAGTACTTC
CDR3 protein: CASSPGNPEETQYF
clone size: few
J gene: TRBJ2-5
V gene: TRBV18
D gene: NA
CDR3 length: 14

CDR3 DNA: TGTGCCAGCAGTGAAGCAGGTGACGAGCAGTACTTC
CDR3 protein: CASSEAGDEQYF
clone size: many
J gene: TRBJ2-7
V gene: TRBV25-1
D gene: NA
CDR3 length: 12

CDR3 DNA: TGTGCCAGCAGCTTTGGCCCCATAGGGGGCGGATACAATGAGCAGTTCTTC
CDR3 protein: CASSFGPIGGGYNEQFF
clone size: few
J gene: TRBJ2-1
V gene: TRBV5-4
D gene: TRBD1
CDR3 length: 17

CDR3 DNA: TGCGCCAGCAGCCGCCGGAGGAGCTCCTACAATGAGCAGTTCTTC
CDR3 protein: CASSRRRSSYNEQFF
clone size: NA
J gene: TRBJ2-1
V gene: TRBV5-1
D gene: NA
CDR3 length: 15

CDR3 DNA: TGTGCCAGCAGTTCACAACCCAAAAACATTCAGTACTTC
CDR3 protein: CASSSQPKNIQYF
clone size: NA
J gene: TRBJ2-4
V gene: TRBV28
D gene: NA
CDR3 length: 13

CDR3 DNA: TGCGCCAGCAGCAGACGCACCGGGACTTCTAATGAAAAACTGTTTTTT
CDR3 protein: CASSRRTGTSNEKLFF
clone size: many
J gene: TRBJ1-4
V gene: TRBV5-1
D gene: NA
CDR3 length: 16

CDR3 DNA: TGTGCCAGCAACCTACAGGGGCTTGGAAACACCATATATTTT
CDR3 protein: CASNLQGLGNTIYF
clone size: NA
J gene: TRBJ1-3
V gene: TRBV2
D gene: TRBD1
CDR3 length: 14

CDR3 DNA: TGTGCCAGCACCCGGGACAGAACCTACGAGCAGTACTTC
CDR3 protein: CASTRDRTYEQYF
clone size: NA
J gene: TRBJ2-7
V gene: TRBV6-5
D gene: TRBD1
CDR3 length: 13

CDR3 DNA: TGCAGCGTGGACAACTATGGCTACACCTTC
CDR3 protein: CSVDNYGYTF
clone size: NA
J gene: TRBJ1-2
V gene: TRBV29-1
D gene: NA
CDR3 length: 10

CDR3 DNA: TGTGCCAGCAGAACAGGGAATCAGCCCCAGCATTTT
CDR3 protein: CASRTGNQPQHF
clone size: many
J gene: TRBJ1-5
V gene: TRBV6-2/TRBV6-3
D gene: NA
CDR3 length: 12

CDR3 DNA: TGCGCCAGCACTGTTTCACTGGAGAACACTGAAGCTTTCTTT
CDR3 protein: CASTVSLENTEAFF
clone size: NA
J gene: TRBJ1-1
V gene: TRBV5-1
D gene: NA
CDR3 length: 14

CDR3 DNA: TGTGCCAGCACAGGGTTCCATGGCTACACCTTC
CDR3 protein: CASTGFHGYTF
clone size: many
J gene: TRBJ1-2
V gene: TRBV19
D gene: NA
CDR3 length: 11

CDR3 DNA: TGTGCCATCAGTGAGCGCACACCGAACACTGAAGCTTTCTTT
CDR3 protein: CAISERTPNTEAFF
clone size: many
J gene: TRBJ1-1
V gene: TRBV10-3
D gene: NA
CDR3 length: 14

CDR3 DNA: TGCGCCAGCAGCCCCCCGGTAGCGGGACCCAATGAGCAGTTCTTC
CDR3 protein: CASSPPVAGPNEQFF
clone size: many
J gene: TRBJ2-1
V gene: TRBV5-1
D gene: TRBD2
CDR3 length: 15